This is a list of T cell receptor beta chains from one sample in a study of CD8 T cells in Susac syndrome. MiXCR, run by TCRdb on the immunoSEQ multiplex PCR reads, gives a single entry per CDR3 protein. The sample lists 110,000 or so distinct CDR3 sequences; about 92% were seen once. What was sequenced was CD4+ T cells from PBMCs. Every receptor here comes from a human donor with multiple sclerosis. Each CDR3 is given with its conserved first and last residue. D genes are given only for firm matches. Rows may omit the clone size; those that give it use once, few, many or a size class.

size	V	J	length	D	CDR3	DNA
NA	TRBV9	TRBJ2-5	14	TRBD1	CASNLRGGEETQYF	TGTGCCAGCAACCTCAGAGGGGGCGAAGAGACCCAGTACTTC
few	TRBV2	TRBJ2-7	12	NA	CASSEYSYEQYF	TGTGCCAGCAGTGAGTATAGCTACGAGCAGTACTTC
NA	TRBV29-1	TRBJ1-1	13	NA	CSVRYGGDTEAFF	TGCAGCGTTCGATATGGTGGGGACACTGAAGCTTTCTTT
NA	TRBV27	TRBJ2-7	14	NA	CAGQGALPIYEQYF	TGTGCCGGCCAGGGTGCCCTCCCTATCTACGAGCAGTACTTC
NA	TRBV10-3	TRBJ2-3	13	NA	CAIKEGFTDTQYF	TGTGCCATCAAAGAGGGATTCACAGATACGCAGTATTTT
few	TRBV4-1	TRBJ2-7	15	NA	CASSRLTSPVYEQYF	TGCGCCAGCAGCCGGCTGACCTCCCCGGTCTACGAGCAGTACTTC
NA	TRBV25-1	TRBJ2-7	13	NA	CASSDGRENEQYF	TGTGCCAGCAGTGACGGCAGGGAAAACGAGCAGTACTTC
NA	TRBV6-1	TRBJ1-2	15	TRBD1	CASSRGKQGARGYTF	TGTGCCAGCAGTCGCGGGAAACAGGGGGCGAGAGGCTACACCTTC
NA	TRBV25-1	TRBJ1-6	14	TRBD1	CASRTSQGDSPLHF	TGTGCCAGCAGGACGTCACAGGGGGATTCACCCCTCCACTTT
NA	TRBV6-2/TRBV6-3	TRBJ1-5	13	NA	CASSNNQKGPQHF	TGTGCCAGCAGTAACAACCAAAAGGGGCCCCAGCATTTT
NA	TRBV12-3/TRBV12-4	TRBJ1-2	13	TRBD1	CASRATGGGGYTF	TGTGCCAGCAGGGCTACAGGGGGGGGAGGCTACACCTTC
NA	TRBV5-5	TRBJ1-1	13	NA	CASSFQENTEAFF	TGTGCCAGCAGCTTTCAGGAGAACACTGAAGCTTTCTTT
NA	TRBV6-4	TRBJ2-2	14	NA	CASSVRVRTGELFF	TGTGCCAGCAGTGTCAGGGTTCGCACCGGGGAGCTGTTTTTT
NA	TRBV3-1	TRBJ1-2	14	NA	CASSTRTRSYGYTF	TGTGCCAGCAGCACGCGGACACGGAGCTATGGCTACACCTTC
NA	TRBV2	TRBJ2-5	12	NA	CASSGLGETQYF	TGTGCCAGCAGTGGATTAGGGGAGACCCAGTACTTC
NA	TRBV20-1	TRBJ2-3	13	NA	CSARRGNADTQYF	TGCAGTGCTAGGCGGGGAAATGCAGATACGCAGTATTTT